The 30 T cell receptor beta chains presented below share a single source sample, sequenced in a study of beta chain features in type 1 diabetes. The whole isolated RNA underwent reverse transcription, so sequencing captured expressed TCRB transcripts. Clones were read by immunoSEQ multiplex PCR, and TCRdb kept only the in-frame ones, dropping some. The table shows 300,000 to 350,000 clones, with roughly 13% occurring only once. Points from the study as a whole: People with Type 1 diabetes carried modestly yet significantly shorter TCRB CDR3s in all four CD4+ subsets.

The antigens of these receptors remain unknown. The specimen sequenced was naive CD4+ T cells from blood. All receptors come from a woman younger than 30 with type 1 diabetes.

V is TRBV19 and J is TRBJ1-1; no reliable D call. This CDR3 is built from 17 residues. Germline-derived CDR1 and CDR2 are LNHDA and SQIVND (reference sequence). The V gene lost 5 bases and the J gene lost 5 bases, with 24 bases spanning the gap. CDR3 in DNA: TGTGCCAGTAGTTCTTCTCGCCGGGCCCCCGGAGGAACTGAAGCTTTCTTT. Translation: CASSSSRRAPGGTEAFF.

The J gene is TRBJ2-1, the V gene TRBV18, with D possibly TRBD1 on 5 matching bases. This CDR3 has 17 residues. Looked up from germline, CDR1 is KGHSH and CDR2 is LQKENI. V was trimmed by 0 bases and J by 1 base, leaving 13 bases between them. This chain's CDR3 is CASSPPGRAESYNEQFF. CDR3 nucleotides: TGTGCCAGCTCACCACCGGGCAGGGCGGAATCCTACAATGAGCAGTTCTTC.

This chain links TRBV14 with TRBJ2-4, with D possibly matching TRBD1 (6 bases). Per the germline V gene, CDR1 is SGHDN and CDR2 is FVKESK. The CDR3 is made up of 13 amino acids. Trimming removed 1 base at V and 8 bases at J, with 9 bases between. The CDR3 here is CASSQVQGYIQYF. The CDR3 bases are TGTGCCAGCAGCCAAGTTCAGGGGTACATTCAGTACTTC. The full variable domain, in which reference TRBV14 and TRBJ2-4 provide the parts outside the CDR3, is EAGVTQFPSHSVIEKGQTVTLRCDPISGHDNLYWYRRVMGKEIKFLLHFVKESKQDESGMPNNRFLAERTGGTYSTLKVQPAELEDSGVYFCASSQVQGYIQYFGAGTRLSVL.

This clone was detected a few times. The V and J genes are TRBV13 and TRBJ2-7, with TRBD2 identical over 8 bases. Trimming took 4 bases from V and 0 from J; bases not matched to a gene: 8. Germline CDR1 and CDR2: PRHDT and FYEKMQ (reference sequence). The CDR3 loop spans 16 amino acids. CDR3 DNA sequence: TGTGCCAGCAGCTCGTGGACTAGCCCCGACTCCTACGAGCAGTACTTC. It encodes CASSSWTSPDSYEQYF.

This clone was seen a few times. The CDR3 sequence: CASSVSGRISNQPQHF. In nucleotides, the CDR3 is TGTGCCAGTAGTGTCTCAGGGAGGATTAGCAATCAGCCCCAGCATTTT. The gene calls are TRBV19 and TRBJ1-5; the D gene is possibly TRBD1 (5 bases). Trimming removed 5 bases at V and 0 bases at J, with 14 bases between. Looked up from germline, CDR1 is LNHDA and CDR2 is SQIVND (reference sequence). The CDR3 contains 16 residues.

The gene calls are TRBV28 and TRBJ2-5; TRBD1 is a possible D gene (5 bases). The CDR3 loop spans 15 amino acids. With 2 bases removed from V and 1 base from J, the gap between germline ends came to 11 bases. Germline loops: CDR1 MDHEN, CDR2 SYDVKM. The CDR3 protein is CASSLGAAGQETQYF. In DNA, the CDR3 is TGTGCCAGCAGTTTAGGGGCAGCCGGCCAAGAGACCCAGTACTTC.

This clone was found a few times. The chain recombines TRBV10-2 with TRBJ1-1, with 12 bases fitting TRBD1. The CDR3 runs to 14 residues. With V trimmed by 6 bases and J by 2 bases, 1 base remained unmatched. CDR1 and CDR2 from the germline V gene are WSHSY and SAAADI. The CDR3 reads CASRGQGANTEAFF. In DNA, the CDR3 is TGCGCCAGCAGGGGACAGGGGGCTAACACTGAAGCTTTCTTT.

V usage is TRBV7-8 and J usage is TRBJ1-3; no clear D gene. This CDR3 region has 14 residues. In germline, CDR1 is SGHVS, CDR2 FQNEAQ. Trimming left V 0 bases short and J 11 bases short, with 14 bases between. Here the CDR3 reads CASSLAATLAPIYF. CDR3 nucleotides: TGTGCCAGCAGCTTAGCGGCGACTCTGGCTCCCATATATTTT.

This rearrangement joins TRBV7-6 to TRBJ1-5; perhaps TRBD1 as D (5 bases). From germline, CDR1 is SGHVS and CDR2 FNYEAQ. The V and J ends lost 5 bases and 4 bases respectively, with 15 bases between them. This CDR3 has 15 amino acids. The CDR3 loop reads CASSRVAGVNQPQHF. The CDR3 nucleotides are TGTGCCAGCAGCCGAGTGGCGGGGGTGAATCAGCCCCAGCATTTT.

This clone was counted only a few times. The chain uses TRBV14 and TRBJ1-1; D is unresolved. The CDR3 is made up of 15 amino acids. V was cut by 4 bases and J by 6 bases, with 18 bases left in between. Germline CDR1 reads SGHDN; CDR2 reads FVKESK. CDR3 loop: CASSPIAGREAEAFF. CDR3 in DNA: TGTGCCAGCAGCCCGATCGCCGGGAGGGAAGCTGAAGCTTTCTTT.

The chain carries TRBV5-4 and TRBJ2-2; TRBD2 might be the D (6 bases). The CDR3 is 15 residues long. The germline V gene encodes CDR1 SGHNT and CDR2 YYREEE (reference sequence). Trimming shortened V by 3 bases and J by 1 base, and 10 bases separated the two germline ends. DNA of the CDR3: TGTGCCAGCAGCTATGGGAGGCAGAACACCGGGGAGCTGTTTTTT. Translating it yields CASSYGRQNTGELFF.

This chain links TRBV6-5 with TRBJ2-7; D may be TRBD2 (6 bases). CDR3 size: 15 residues. V gave up 5 bases and J gave up 2 bases, with 16 bases separating them. Germline-derived CDR1 and CDR2 are MNHEY and SVGAGI. As DNA, the CDR3 is TGTGCCAGCAGTACCGCGGGACCTGGGGCCTACGAGCAGTACTTC. As protein: CASSTAGPGAYEQYF.

V is TRBV5-1 and J is TRBJ2-4, with TRBD2 matching 8 bases. This CDR3 spans 15 amino acids. The V gene end was trimmed by 4 bases and the J gene end by 6 bases; junction bases not matched to a gene: 9. The germline V gene encodes CDR1 SGHRS and CDR2 YFSETQ. DNA of the CDR3: TGCGCCAGCAGCCCGGGGGGGGCAGGGCGAAACATTCAGTACTTC. Protein product: CASSPGGAGRNIQYF.

V and J are TRBV7-2 and TRBJ2-5; tentative D call: TRBD2 (5 bases). Germline V gene sequence: CDR1 SGHTA, CDR2 FQGNSA. Trimming removed 1 base at V and 8 bases at J, with 11 bases between. The CDR3 spans 13 residues. CDR3 in DNA: TGTGCCAGCAGCTTAGGGACCGAGGGAACCCAGTACTTC. Encoded protein: CASSLGTEGTQYF.

The V gene is TRBV20-1, the J gene TRBJ2-1; 8 bases align to TRBD2. CDR1 DFQATT and CDR2 SNEGSKA come from the germline V gene (reference sequence). V lost 6 bases, J lost 10 bases, and 5 bases stayed unmatched. The CDR3 runs 11 residues. The CDR3 protein is CSAPRLAEQFF. DNA of the CDR3: TGCAGTGCCCCGCGACTAGCGGAGCAGTTCTTC.

The rearrangement uses TRBV5-4 and TRBJ2-5; TRBD2 matches at 8 bases. Germline lookup yields CDR1 SGHNT and CDR2 YYREEE (reference sequence). J was trimmed by 7 bases and V by 0 bases; bases with no gene match: 11. The CDR3 length is 16 residues. CDR3 nucleotides: TGTGCCAGCAGCTTGGGGGCGGGAGGTCCCCCCGCGACCCAGTACTTC. Translated: CASSLGAGGPPATQYF.

This clone turned up a few times. The chain employs TRBV7-2 and TRBJ2-2; D is undetermined. The CDR3 is 11 residues long. The germline V and J ends were trimmed by 6 bases and 6 bases, with 5 bases remaining between them. From germline, CDR1 is SGHTA and CDR2 FQGNSA. The CDR3 spells CASSPSGELFF. The CDR3 nucleotides are TGTGCCAGCAGTCCCTCCGGGGAGCTGTTTTTT.

Only a few counts were recorded for this clone. The chain is built from TRBV2 and TRBJ2-7, with D perhaps matching TRBD2 (5 bases). The CDR3 has 14 amino acids. The V gene's germline CDR1 is SNHLY and CDR2 FYNNEI. The V end was cut by 7 bases, the J end by 3 bases, with 16 bases between. In nucleotides, the CDR3 is TGTGCCAGCAAGTTGGAAGACGGGAACTACGAGCAGTACTTC. Amino acids: CASKLEDGNYEQYF. Combining the CDR3 with reference TRBV2 and TRBJ2-7 gives the whole variable domain EPEVTQTPSHQVTQMGQEVILRCVPISNHLYFYWYRQILGQKVEFLVSFYNNEISEKSEIFDDQFSVERPDGSNFTLKIRSTKLEDSAMYFCASKLEDGNYEQYFGPGTRLTVT.

CDR3 nucleotides: TGTGCCTGGAGCCTTGGGGACAGGGCGTACCGCGGGCGGGAGACCCAGTACTTC. Its protein product is CAWSLGDRAYRGRETQYF. The chain combines TRBV30 with TRBJ2-5; the match to TRBD1 covers 9 bases. V lost 3 bases and J lost 5; bases outside the gene matches: 19. Germline CDR1 reads GTSNPN; CDR2 reads SVGIG (reference sequence). This CDR3 is 18 amino acids long.

This clone was seen a few times. The chain recombines TRBV6-1 with TRBJ2-7; 10 bases align to TRBD2. In germline, CDR1 is MNHNS, CDR2 SASEGT. Germline trimming cut 1 base from V and 1 base from J; bases unmatched to any gene: 7. The CDR3 contains 17 residues. CDR3 loop: CASSEVLAGAKSYEQYV. Here the CDR3 DNA reads TGTGCCAGCAGTGAAGTGCTAGCGGGAGCGAAATCCTACGAGCAGTACGTC.

This clone has a handful of counts. The genes are TRBV9 and TRBJ1-1, with no clear D. The CDR3 loop spans 13 amino acids. The V gene lost 4 bases and the J gene lost 0 bases, with 7 bases spanning the gap. Germline loops: CDR1 SGDLS, CDR2 YYNGEE. In DNA, the CDR3 is TGTGCCAGCAGCCCCGTCTTGAACACTGAAGCTTTCTTT. Its protein is CASSPVLNTEAFF. The full variable domain, in which reference TRBV9 and TRBJ1-1 provide the parts outside the CDR3, is DSGVTQTPKHLITATGQRVTLRCSPRSGDLSVYWYQQSLDQGLQFLIQYYNGEERAKGNILERFSAQQFPDLHSELNLSSLELGDSALYFCASSPVLNTEAFFGQGTRLTVV.

This clone was recorded a few times. One end of the junction does not line up with germline, which may come from a read error. The chain combines TRBV2 with TRBJ2-1, with TRBD2 identical over 9 bases. CDR3 size: 15 residues. Germline V CDR1 and CDR2: SNHLY, FYNNEI. CDR3 sequence reads: CARSPGLAGSNGQFF. CDR3 sequence (DNA): TGTGCCAGAAGTCCAGGGCTAGCGGGAAGTAATGGGCAGTTCTTC.

This clone was seen a few times. The genes are TRBV4-3 and TRBJ2-3; D is undetermined. Trimming removed 1 base from V and 2 bases from J, with 10 bases in between. Germline V gives CDR1 LGHNA, CDR2 YSLEER. The CDR3 totals 15 residues. CDR3 sequence reads: CASSQGLRVTDTQYF. The CDR3 region has the DNA TGCGCCAGCAGCCAAGGGCTCCGGGTCACAGATACGCAGTATTTT.

There are a few counts of this clone. This rearrangement joins TRBV7-9 to TRBJ2-1; D remains ambiguous. The CDR3 covers 11 residues. V was pared by 6 bases and J by 11 bases, with 11 bases between. The V gene's germline CDR1 is SEHNR and CDR2 FQNEAQ (reference sequence). The CDR3: CASSQQTKQFF. DNA for the CDR3: TGTGCCAGCAGTCAACAGACGAAGCAGTTCTTC.

This clone was found a few times. The rearrangement joins TRBV25-1 to TRBJ1-1; D unresolved. Germline V gene sequence: CDR1 MGHDK, CDR2 SYGVNS. There are 14 residues in the CDR3. V lost 1 base and J 6 bases, leaving 12 bases between the germline ends. Written as DNA, the CDR3 is TGTGCCAGCAGTGAATTTCGGCGAGGCGCTGAAGCTTTCTTT. Its translation: CASSEFRRGAEAFF. Together with reference TRBV25-1 and TRBJ1-1, the CDR3 gives the full variable domain: EADIYQTPRYLVIGTGKKITLECSQTMGHDKMYWYQQDPGMELHLIHYSYGVNSTEKGDLSSESTVSRIRTEHFPLTLESARPSHTSQYLCASSEFRRGAEAFFGQGTRLTVV.

This clone was recorded a few times. The chain has TRBV20-1 and TRBJ2-5, with D perhaps matching TRBD2 (5 bases). The CDR3 length is 11 residues. CDR1 DFQATT and CDR2 SNEGSKA come from the germline V gene (reference sequence). The CDR3 sequence is CSMRDQETQYF. The CDR3 nucleotides are TGCAGCATGCGGGACCAAGAGACCCAGTACTTC.

In its sample, this clone was seen a few times. CDR3 region: CASGPAPEVAGTTDTQYF. In DNA, the CDR3 is TGTGCCAGCGGCCCCGCGCCGGAGGTAGCGGGCACCACAGATACGCAGTATTTT. This chain joins TRBV10-3 and TRBJ2-3; TRBD2 aligns across 7 bases. Germline V CDR1 and CDR2: ENHRY, SYGVKD. The CDR3 consists of 18 residues. Losses at the gene ends were 10 bases for V and 2 bases for J; bases not matched to a gene: 21.

This chain joins TRBV4-1 and TRBJ2-3; a weak D match, TRBD2 (6 bases). The length of the CDR3 is 15 residues. Germline values: CDR1 MGHRA, CDR2 YSYEKL. Trimming shortened V by 2 bases and J by 2 bases, and 11 bases separated the two germline ends. The CDR3 sequence: CASSQFWRDTDTQYF. Written as DNA, the CDR3 is TGCGCCAGCAGCCAATTTTGGAGGGACACAGATACGCAGTATTTT.

This clone has only a few counts. The chain carries TRBV2 and TRBJ2-1, with 13 bases lining up with TRBD2. Germline assignment: CDR1 SNHLY and CDR2 FYNNEI. Losses at the gene ends were 5 bases for V and 9 bases for J; bases not matched to a gene: 4. This CDR3 has 14 residues. CDR3 sequence: CASSRTSGRGEQFF. The CDR3 DNA follows: TGTGCCAGCAGTCGTACTAGCGGGAGGGGTGAGCAGTTCTTC.

The V call is TRBV4-2, the J call TRBJ2-3, with D unresolved. The CDR3 runs 13 residues. Germline lookup yields CDR1 LGHNA and CDR2 YNFKEQ. V shed 0 bases and J shed 5 bases, with 6 bases lying between them. This CDR3 is CASSQDLLDTQYF. CDR3 DNA sequence: TGTGCCAGCAGCCAAGACCTGTTAGATACGCAGTATTTT.